These 25 T cell receptor beta chains came from one sample sequenced in a study of CD8+CD57+ T cells in acquired aplastic anemia. The patients chosen for sequencing had shown expansion of CD8+CD57+ cells (detected by flow cytometry). Genomic DNA provided the template from which TCR beta VDJ and CDR3 profiles were obtained. TCRdb used MiXCR to reprocess the reads, holding one entry per CDR3 protein. The profile shows under 200,000 distinct CDR3 sequences, roughly half of them singletons. Specimen: sorted CD4+, CD8+, or CD8+CD57+ T cells (not recorded which) from PBMCs. The receptors were sampled from a human donor with aplastic anemia.

CDR3 region: CASSELGNPSEQYF. CDR3 DNA: TGTGCCAGCAGTGAACTCGGCAATCCGTCCGAGCAGTACTTC. The gene calls are TRBV25-1 and TRBJ2-7; D remains ambiguous. The length of the CDR3 is 14 residues. Germline CDR1 is MGHDK and CDR2 is SYGVNS. Trimming took 2 bases from V and 6 from J, leaving 14 bases between them.

This clonotype has at least ten counts. The rearrangement uses TRBV27 and TRBJ2-7; perhaps TRBD1 as D (5 bases). Germline-derived CDR1 and CDR2 are MNHEY and SMNVEV (reference sequence). The V end was cut by 0 bases, the J end by 5 bases, with 14 bases between. The CDR3 covers 15 residues. CDR3: CASSLSSGWGDEQYF. CDR3 DNA: TGTGCCAGCAGTTTATCGTCAGGGTGGGGTGACGAGCAGTACTTC.

This chain links TRBV6-5 with TRBJ1-2; D gene uncertain. CDR1 is MNHEY, CDR2 SVGAGI, per germline. V was clipped by 2 bases and J by 4 bases, with 11 bases between them. The CDR3 extends over 14 amino acids. This chain's CDR3 is CASSYGLGSYGYTF. The CDR3, as DNA: TGTGCCAGCAGTTACGGGCTCGGTAGCTATGGCTACACCTTC.

This clonotype was seen only a few times. The chain recombines TRBV3-1 with TRBJ2-3; 15 nucleotides line up with TRBD2. This CDR3 spans 17 amino acids. The V gene end was trimmed by 0 bases and the J gene end by 6 bases; junction bases not matched to a gene: 4. Germline values: CDR1 LGHDT, CDR2 YNNKEL (reference sequence). The CDR3 nucleotides are TGTGCCAGCAGCCAAGATTGGACTAGCGGGGGGGCGGATACGCAGTATTTT. This encodes CASSQDWTSGGADTQYF.

Points on this clonotype: At one of its ends the junction is not consistent with the germline gene, which may arise from a read error. The V gene is TRBV10-3, the J gene TRBJ2-5; D unclear. This CDR3 is built from 12 residues. CDR1 is ENHRY and CDR2 is SYGVKD in the germline V gene. The CDR3 here is CASSYLGEAQYF. CDR3 sequence (DNA): TGTGCCAGCAGTTACTTAGGTGAGGCCCAGTACTTC.

In the case of this clonotype: A read error is possible here, since a much larger clone lies one base away. The chain couples TRBV12-3 or TRBV12-4 to TRBJ2-1; 9 nucleotides match TRBD2. CDR3 length: 15 amino acids. CDR3 region: CTSSLGTSLNNEQFF. The CDR3, as DNA: TGTACCAGCAGTTTGGGGACTAGCCTTAACAATGAGCAGTTCTTC.

V gene TRBV7-6 combines with J gene TRBJ2-7; D perhaps matches TRBD1 (5 bases). Germline V gene data show CDR1 as SGHVS and CDR2 as FNYEAQ. Trimming removed 0 bases from V and 2 bases from J, with 11 bases in between. The CDR3 is 15 residues long. CDR3: CASSLAADTTYEQYF. The CDR3 DNA sequence: TGTGCCAGCAGCTTAGCGGCGGACACAACCTACGAGCAGTACTTC.

This clonotype was counted ten times or more. The chain is built from TRBV5-6 and TRBJ2-1; 12 nucleotides match TRBD2. In germline, CDR1 is SGHDT, CDR2 YYEEEE. J lost 8 bases, V lost 3 bases, and 6 bases had no gene match. CDR3 length: 15 amino acids. The CDR3 DNA is TGTGCCAGCAGCTCGCTAGCGGGAGGGCCCCATGAGCAGTTCTTC. Amino acid sequence: CASSSLAGGPHEQFF.

In its sample, this clonotype was seen a few times. CDR3 protein: CASKQESGVLAEAFF. The CDR3 DNA follows: TGTGCCAGCAAACAGGAGTCAGGGGTCTTAGCTGAAGCTTTCTTT. The rearrangement uses TRBV6-1 and TRBJ1-1, with D possibly being TRBD1 (6 bases). The CDR3 consists of 15 residues. Trimming left V 7 bases short and J 6 bases short, with 21 bases between. Germline V lookup: CDR1 MNHNS, CDR2 SASEGT.

The chain carries TRBV19 and TRBJ2-3, with 11 bases that match TRBD2. The CDR3 spans 13 residues. After removal of 7 bases from V and 11 bases from J, the junction contained 8 bases not matched to a gene. Germline V gene sequence: CDR1 LNHDA, CDR2 SQIVND (reference sequence). DNA for the CDR3: TGTGCCAGTAATCTGGCTAGCGGGGGGTTGCAGTATTTT. This encodes CASNLASGGLQYF. The full variable domain, completed using reference TRBV19 and TRBJ2-3, is DGGITQSPKYLFRKEGQNVTLSCEQNLNHDAMYWYRQDPGQGLRLIYYSQIVNDFQKGDIAEGYSVSREKKESFPLTVTSAQKNPTAFYLCASNLASGGLQYFGPGTRLTVL.

There are many counts of this clonotype. The V and J genes are TRBV11-3 and TRBJ1-1, with no clear D. The CDR3 extends over 13 amino acids. V was cut by 4 bases and J by 1 base, with 7 bases left in between. Germline CDR1 is SGHNT and CDR2 is YENEEA. The CDR3 loop is CASSYKRNTEAFF. The CDR3 nucleotides read TGTGCCAGCAGCTATAAGAGGAACACTGAAGCTTTCTTT.

The chain links TRBV7-9 to TRBJ2-3; 8 bases align to TRBD1. Germline V gene sequence: CDR1 SEHNR, CDR2 FQNEAQ (reference sequence). The CDR3 has 14 amino acids. The J segment lost 5 bases and the V segment lost 5 bases, leaving 6 bases of the junction unmatched. The CDR3 reads CASSLDRAQDTQYF. Here the CDR3 DNA reads TGTGCCAGCAGCCTGGACAGGGCTCAAGATACGCAGTATTTT. Full variable domain (remainder filled in from reference TRBV7-9 and TRBJ2-3): DTGVSQNPRHKITKRGQNVTFRCDPISEHNRLYWYRQTLGQGPEFLTYFQNEAQLEKSRLLSDRFSAERPKGSFSTLEIQRTEQGDSAMYLCASSLDRAQDTQYFGPGTRLTVL.

This rearrangement joins TRBV20-1 to TRBJ2-5, with D possibly TRBD1 on 6 matching bases. Trimming removed 2 bases at V and 5 bases at J, with 12 bases between. The CDR3 length is 13 residues. Germline CDR1 and CDR2: DFQATT and SNEGSKA (reference sequence). The CDR3 DNA is TGCAGTGCTAGATTCGGGACAATGGAGACCCAGTACTTC. Its translation: CSARFGTMETQYF.

The V gene is TRBV27, the J gene TRBJ2-7, with D possibly being TRBD1 (6 bases). Germline V gene lookup returns CDR1 MNHEY and CDR2 SMNVEV (reference sequence). The germline V and J ends were trimmed by 6 bases and 1 base, with 16 bases remaining between them. CDR3 size: 15 residues. The CDR3 spells CASSLKTGMSYEQYF. The CDR3 DNA sequence: TGTGCCAGCAGCTTGAAGACAGGTATGTCCTACGAGCAGTACTTC.

This clonotype showed up many times. The chain joins TRBV7-9 to TRBJ2-3; D uncertain. Germline assignment: CDR1 SEHNR and CDR2 FQNEAQ (reference sequence). Trimming stripped 5 bases from V and 0 bases from J, with 15 bases between. The CDR3 sequence is 16 residues long. CDR3 protein: CASSPARSLSTDTQYF. The CDR3 DNA is TGTGCCAGCAGCCCCGCCCGAAGCCTTAGCACAGATACGCAGTATTTT. The variable domain in full, completed from reference TRBV7-9 and TRBJ2-3, reads DTGVSQNPRHKITKRGQNVTFRCDPISEHNRLYWYRQTLGQGPEFLTYFQNEAQLEKSRLLSDRFSAERPKGSFSTLEIQRTEQGDSAMYLCASSPARSLSTDTQYFGPGTRLTVL.

About this clonotype itself: At one end, the junction sequence differs from germline, possibly due to a read error. The V gene is TRBV5-1, the J gene TRBJ2-1; D unresolved. In germline, CDR1 is SGHRS, CDR2 YFSETQ. There are 15 residues in the CDR3. CDR3 residues: CASSLEGSGNNQQFF. The DNA of the CDR3 is TGCGCCAGCAGCTTGGAGGGCTCTGGGAACAATCAGCAGTTCTTC. Using reference TRBV5-1 and TRBJ2-1 for the parts outside the CDR3, the full variable domain is KAGVTQTPRYLIKTRGQQVTLSCSPISGHRSVSWYQQTPGQGLQFLFEYFSETQRNKGNFPGRFSGRQFSNSRSEMNVSTLELGDSALYLCASSLEGSGNNQQFFGPGTRLTVL.

This clonotype occurred many times. The J gene is TRBJ2-1, the V gene TRBV5-1, with 9 bases lining up with TRBD2. Germline V gene sequence: CDR1 SGHRS, CDR2 YFSETQ. V trimming: 0 bases; J trimming: 2 bases; junction bases outside the gene matches: 3. The CDR3 has 16 residues. CDR3 protein: CASSLGSSGTYNEQFF. In DNA form, the CDR3 reads TGCGCCAGCAGCTTGGGGTCTAGCGGGACCTACAATGAGCAGTTCTTC.

The chain carries TRBV4-1 and TRBJ1-2; 9 nucleotides match TRBD1. In germline, CDR1 is MGHRA, CDR2 YSYEKL. V dropped 5 bases and J dropped 7; count of bases not matched to a gene: 11. The length of the CDR3 is 15 residues. DNA for the CDR3: TGCGCCAGCAGCAAAGGACAGGGGTCTATGGGTGGCTACACCTTC. Translation: CASSKGQGSMGGYTF.

The J gene is TRBJ1-2, the V gene TRBV2; D call uncertain. The V gene's germline CDR1 is SNHLY and CDR2 FYNNEI. This CDR3 is built from 13 residues. The germline V and J ends were trimmed by 8 bases and 6 bases, with 16 bases remaining between them. The DNA for the CDR3 is TGTGCCAGCCATAAAGGGTTTTCGGATGGCTACACCTTC. Protein sequence: CASHKGFSDGYTF.

In its sample, this clonotype was seen many times. This chain links TRBV6-2 or TRBV6-3 with TRBJ2-5, with D perhaps matching TRBD2 (6 bases). Germline loops: CDR1 MNHEY, CDR2 SVGEGT. The CDR3 length is 12 residues. Between the trimmed V and J ends, which lost 6 bases and 12 bases, there was a span of 17 bases. DNA for the CDR3: TGTGCCAGCAGCTCCCCCTTGGGCGGGGAGTACTTC. This codes for CASSSPLGGEYF.

This clonotype was detected many times. V is TRBV29-1 and J is TRBJ2-7, with TRBD1 matching over 7 bases. Trimming removed 5 bases from V and 4 bases from J; junction bases left unmatched: 2. This CDR3 contains 11 residues. Germline V gene data show CDR1 as SQVTM and CDR2 as ANQGSEA. CDR3 nucleotide sequence: TGCAGCGTTCACAGGGGATACGAGCAGTACTTC. As protein: CSVHRGYEQYF.

This clonotype was seen ten or more times. This chain joins TRBV5-6 and TRBJ1-6; possible D gene TRBD1, 5 bases. The germline CDR1 and CDR2 sequences are SGHDT and YYEEEE. The CDR3 totals 11 residues. The V and J ends lost 2 bases and 12 bases respectively, with 6 bases between them. CDR3 DNA sequence: TGTGCCAGCAGCTTTGGGGGACCCCTCCACTTT. Translated, it gives CASSFGGPLHF.

With respect to this clonotype: The junction departs from the called germline gene at one end, perhaps through a read error. For the CDR3, the DNA is TGTGCTAGCAGCGCAGACAGGGGTGACCTATCTAGGTACAATGAGCAGTTCTTC. The encoded protein is CASSADRGDLSRYNEQFF. The chain links TRBV7-6 to TRBJ2-1; TRBD1 agrees at 8 bases. Germline loops: CDR1 SGHVS, CDR2 FNYEAQ. There are 18 residues in the CDR3.

In its sample, this clonotype was seen many times. This sequence joins TRBV19 and TRBJ2-3, with D maybe TRBD2 (6 bases). V lost 2 bases, J lost 6 bases, and 27 bases lay in between. The germline gives CDR1 LNHDA, CDR2 SQIVND (reference sequence). This CDR3 is built from 19 residues. The CDR3 DNA is TGTGCCAGTAGTATACCAATCGGGGGAGGAGCGGCCCTAGGGGATACGCAGTATTTT. Amino acid sequence: CASSIPIGGGAALGDTQYF.

Remarks on this clonotype: A much larger clone sits a single nucleotide away, making a read error possible. The CDR3 DNA sequence: TGCGCCAGCAGCCAGGCATACGTTTTGCGGGCCTCGGGGTGGGAGCATTACTTC. Translated, it gives CASSQAYVLRASGWEHYF. This sequence joins TRBV4-1 and TRBJ2-7; D perhaps matches TRBD2 (5 bases). Germline V gives CDR1 MGHRA, CDR2 YSYEKL. The CDR3 is made up of 18 amino acids.